This T cell receptor (beta chain) is from a study of human thymus T cells. Whole-study results and caveats: There appeared to be biased usage of V and J genes in thymic and blood repertoires. Related studies found that unrelated individuals share highly overlapping thymic repertoires.

Germline CDR1 is LNHDA and CDR2 is SQIVND (reference sequence). V was clipped by 1 base and J by 3 bases; unmatched bases: 6. The CDR3 length is 16 residues. A remark on this clone: Antigen specificity is unknown.

Using immunoSEQ multiplex PCR, the repertoire was profiled, and TCRdb retains in-frame clones only, with some absent. The repertoire consists of 86,000 or so clones, with 96% occurring once and the leading ten covering roughly 0.03%. Corrective heart surgery yielded the resections from which the thymus tissue came. Corrective surgery for congenital heart defects was being performed on the healthy Finnish infants who were the donors. The sample comprised thymus tissue. The receptor comes from a boy under two years old with a congenital heart defect but otherwise immunologically healthy. The chain has TRBV19 and TRBJ1-5, with 7 positions matching TRBD1. The CDR3 protein is CASSIGQGGNNQPQHF. The DNA of the CDR3 is TGTGCCAGTAGTATAGGACAGGGCGGGAACAATCAGCCCCAGCATTTT.